The clone carrying this TCR beta chain was observed a single time. The sample is drawn from a study of blood T cell repertoires in COVID-19. Looking at the study overall: Acute and convalescent COVID-19 samples came from the United States, Italy and Spain.

The repertoire was sequenced with immunoSEQ multiplex PCR; TCRdb's copy has only in-frame clones and lacks some. The profile shows about 180,000 clones, roughly 82% of them singletons. CDR3 length: 14 residues. Germline CDR1 reads SGHNT; CDR2 reads YENEEA. V was clipped by 0 bases and J by 6 bases, with 9 bases between them. The clonotype comes from a young woman who had recovered from COVID-19. The chain employs TRBV11-3 and TRBJ2-1; tentatively, D is TRBD1 (6 bases). What was sequenced was PBMCs or T cells enriched from blood (not recorded which). Here the CDR3 reads CASSLEGRGNEQFF. In nucleotides, the CDR3 is TGTGCCAGCAGCTTAGAAGGCAGGGGCAATGAGCAGTTCTTC.